The sequence of this T cell receptor beta chain was determined in a study of beta chain features in type 1 diabetes (dated by TCRdb to the late 2010s). Notes on the research overall: Patients and healthy donors did not differ in mean age, gender distribution, total cell number or subset yield. Naive and central memory subsets were obtained from all 30 or so donors, but regulatory and stem cell-like memory subsets were isolated from only 8 patients and roughly 8 healthy donors. A total of approximately 100 million sorted cells were examined across all samples, and the number of cells per subset was strongly correlated with RNA yield. In the study, TCRB repertoires of sorted circulating CD4+ T cell subsets from recently diagnosed type 1 diabetes patients were compared with those of matched healthy donors.

A single peripheral blood draw of 90 to 150 mL on average was collected from each donor into heparinised tubes. A BD FACSAria II and a panel including CD45RO, CCR7, CD25, CD127, CD95 and CD27 were used to sort naive, central memory, regulatory and stem cell-like memory CD4+ T cells. Purity was above 98% for every sorted population. PBMCs were isolated right away by Lymphoprep density gradient centrifugation and were stained directly, without culture. So that batch effects would be minimized, each experiment stained and sorted samples in pairs, pairing one healthy donor with one patient. On this clone: The specificity of this receptor is unknown. The record has no base qualities; no much larger clone is one base away.

The entire amount of isolated RNA was reverse transcribed using the High Capacity cDNA Reverse Transcription Kit, so the sequenced TCRB transcripts were expressed ones. Deep immunoSEQ sequencing was performed on naive, central memory and regulatory T cell samples, with an average of about 3.57 million total reads per sample. Sorted cells were lysed in RLT buffer and RNA was extracted with DNase-treated RNeasy Micro or Mini kits, depending on cell number. To prevent cross-contamination, every cell subset was processed on its own, while patient and healthy donor samples were processed together. Using the immunoSEQ multiplex PCR, TCRB sequences were amplified from cDNA into 87-bp fragments spanning the CDR3 region. The amplicons were sequenced using the Illumina HiSeq platform. As for the original processing: PCR bias was corrected computationally using synthetic template baselines, and reads within Hamming distance 2 were collapsed, with unmergeable singletons discarded. Reads were aligned to IMGT to assign V, D and J genes, CDR3 length, and insertions or deletions at six rearrangement sites. Clonotype counts were normalized to sorted cell number within each subset before computing true diversity and Gini coefficients with the tcR R package. Repertoire sharing was quantified using the overlap coefficient calculated on TCRB nucleotide sequences. TCRdb mirrors the immuneACCESS table, restricted to in-frame sequences. Some clones are absent from its copies; in checked studies, under half trace to an unresolved V gene, and the reason for the others is unknown. The V and J calls and the clone size are those of that table, but D and trimming were determined from the DNA. The sample table shows about 140,000 clones, and roughly 10% are seen once. The ten largest account for about 0.6% of the sample.

V drops 1 base and J drops 5 bases, leaving 6 bases in between. The CDR3 runs 13 amino acids, cysteine and phenylalanine included. The only DNA kept is the CDR3, 39 bases in frame from the first base. From the germline V gene (reference sequence), CDR1 is MNHNY and CDR2 is SVGAGI. What the research found in general, with its limitations: The naive, central memory and regulatory TCRB repertoires appeared to resemble one another more closely among patients than among healthy donors. In all four CD4+ subsets, TCRB CDR3 length was moderately but significantly shorter in type 1 diabetes patients. Because cDNA was sequenced instead of genomic DNA, highly expressing activated cells could be over-represented, though the groups showed no difference in activation or CD3 levels. Only small numbers of individuals were included in the HLA sub-analyses, which left unresolved whether HLA type had any influence on TCRB rearrangement. Fewer insertions and more nucleotide deletions at VDJ recombination sites were observed in patients with type 1 diabetes, implying thymic rearrangement abnormalities. PCR may preferentially amplify shorter templates, but because patient and control samples were amplified and corrected together, any resulting skew would affect both groups equally.

This receptor was taken from a woman aged 40 to 50 in good health. Sequenced sample: central memory CD4+ T cells from blood. The V and J segments used are TRBV6-6 and TRBJ1-5; the D gene is not confidently resolved. This receptor carries the CDR3 CASSYWEDQPQHF. The DNA reads as follows: TGTGCCAGCAGTTACTGGGAGGATCAGCCCCAGCATTTT.